This entry lists 20 T cell receptor beta chains sequenced from one sample in a study of T cell repertoires in cytomegalovirus infection. These receptors' antigens are unknown. TCRdb reprocessed the reads with MiXCR, giving one entry per CDR3 protein. The table has about 770,000 distinct CDR3 sequences, just under 30% seen once; the top ten hold roughly 14%. The source material was cultured CD8+ T cells from PBMCs, sampled from culture after CMV antigen stimulation. These receptors were taken from a human donor in good health (CMV status not recorded). Some clones in this sample may be carry-over from other donors' samples.

There are a few counts of this clonotype. The chain uses TRBV7-6 and TRBJ2-2; TRBD1 matches at 8 bases. Germline V lookup: CDR1 SGHVS, CDR2 FNYEAQ. The CDR3 consists of 15 residues. With 6 bases clipped from V and 0 bases from J, the junction kept 3 bases outside the gene matches. The CDR3 sequence is CASSGQGTNTGELFF. CDR3 sequence (DNA): TGTGCCAGCAGTGGACAGGGAACGAACACCGGGGAGCTGTTTTTT.

This clonotype has ten or more counts. This sequence joins TRBV12-3 or TRBV12-4 and TRBJ2-5; 7 bases are a match to TRBD1. Losses at the gene ends were 3 bases for V and 0 bases for J; bases not matched to a gene: 1. There are 14 residues in the CDR3. CDR3 in DNA: TGTGCCAGCAGTTTGACAGGGAACCAAGAGACCCAGTACTTC. Translated, it gives CASSLTGNQETQYF.

This clonotype was counted at least ten times. The V call is TRBV7-9, the J call TRBJ1-2; unclear D gene. CDR1 is SEHNR, CDR2 FQNEAQ, per germline (reference sequence). V shed 5 bases and J shed 0 bases, with 19 bases lying between them. The CDR3 has 17 residues. The CDR3 region is CASSRRMSRRTNYGYTF. The CDR3 region has the DNA TGTGCCAGCAGCCGACGGATGAGTAGGCGGACTAACTATGGCTACACCTTC.

This chain links TRBV7-6 with TRBJ2-2; D unresolved. The CDR3 totals 15 residues. Per the germline V gene, CDR1 is SGHVS and CDR2 is FNYEAQ. V lost 8 bases and J 5 bases, leaving 18 bases between the germline ends. The CDR3 sequence: CASPPEVELTGELFF. CDR3 sequence (DNA): TGTGCCAGCCCACCGGAAGTTGAGCTGACCGGGGAGCTGTTTTTT. Full variable domain (remainder filled in from reference TRBV7-6 and TRBJ2-2): GAGVSQSPRYKVTKRGQDVALRCDPISGHVSLYWYRQALGQGPEFLTYFNYEAQQDKSGLPNDRFSAERPEGSISTLTIQRTEQRDSAMYRCASPPEVELTGELFFGEGSRLTVL.

This clonotype appeared many times. This chain connects TRBV7-2 to TRBJ1-2; 7 bases are a match to TRBD1. Trimming cost V 1 base and J 4 bases; bases outside gene matches: 6. Germline V lookup: CDR1 SGHTA, CDR2 FQGNSA. CDR3 length: 15 residues. The CDR3 DNA follows: TGTGCCAGCAGCTTAGGGGACAGCGAGATCTATGGCTACACCTTC. Residues: CASSLGDSEIYGYTF.

The gene calls are TRBV6-5 and TRBJ2-3, with D uncertain. The CDR3 is made up of 20 amino acids. Germline V gives CDR1 MNHEY, CDR2 SVGAGI. Deletions cut 6 bases from V and 2 bases from J, with 30 bases between. The CDR3 coding sequence is TGTGCCAGCAGGTACCGACTCCGAGGACCGACCCCCTCTTCCACAGATACGCAGTATTTT. It specifies CASRYRLRGPTPSSTDTQYF.

The rearrangement joins TRBV4-1 to TRBJ1-3; unclear D gene. Germline V gene data show CDR1 as MGHRA and CDR2 as YSYEKL. The CDR3 extends over 16 amino acids. Trimming left V 4 bases short and J 0 bases short, with 13 bases between. CDR3 in DNA: TGCGCCAGCAGCCCAAATGTCGACGTCTCTGGAAACACCATATATTTT. Translated, it gives CASSPNVDVSGNTIYF.

The chain has TRBV27 and TRBJ1-5; D ambiguous. This CDR3 has 14 residues. Per the germline V gene, CDR1 is MNHEY and CDR2 is SMNVEV (reference sequence). V lost 8 bases and J lost 0, with 11 bases in between. The CDR3, as DNA: TGTGCCAGCGGATGGGCAGCTAGCAATCAGCCCCAGCATTTT. Its translation is CASGWAASNQPQHF.

This chain uses TRBV5-3 with TRBJ1-2; D is possibly TRBD1 (6 bases). TRBV5-3 is treated as an ORF (open reading frame) with a function not yet certain. V was pared by 8 bases and J by 4 bases, with 24 bases between. The CDR3 spans 16 residues. The CDR3 spells CASSDRDMGPGYGYTF. The CDR3 DNA sequence: TGTGCCAGCAGCGACCGGGACATGGGGCCAGGCTATGGCTACACCTTC.

The chain combines TRBV27 with TRBJ2-5, with D tentatively TRBD2 (7 bases). The CDR3 consists of 14 residues. V lost 5 bases, J lost 5 bases, and 15 bases lay in between. The germline V gene has CDR1 MNHEY and CDR2 SMNVEV (reference sequence). Here the CDR3 reads CASSRGGPVETQYF. The CDR3 DNA reads as TGTGCCAGCAGTAGGGGGGGCCCGGTTGAGACCCAGTACTTC.

This clonotype has a handful of counts. V gene TRBV19 combines with J gene TRBJ2-1, with TRBD2 matching over 7 bases. Germline loops: CDR1 LNHDA, CDR2 SQIVND (reference sequence). CDR3 length: 16 amino acids. Trimming at V came to 5 bases and at J to 7 bases, leaving 14 bases not matched to a gene. CDR3 sequence: CASSPLAGENWNEQFF. The CDR3, as DNA: TGTGCCAGTAGTCCCTTGGCGGGGGAGAATTGGAATGAGCAGTTCTTC.

In its sample, this clonotype was seen a few times. The chain links TRBV28 to TRBJ2-2, with 12 bases identical to TRBD2. The CDR3 runs to 16 residues. Unmatched junction bases numbered 5, after V lost 5 bases and J lost 4 bases. The germline gives CDR1 MDHEN, CDR2 SYDVKM. CDR3 sequence: CASSMASGGATGELFF. The CDR3 DNA follows: TGTGCCAGCAGTATGGCTAGCGGGGGGGCCACCGGGGAGCTGTTTTTT.

This chain uses TRBV2 with TRBJ1-5; the match to TRBD1 covers 9 bases. Trimming cost V 2 bases and J 4 bases; bases outside gene matches: 6. The CDR3 consists of 16 residues. Per the germline V gene, CDR1 is SNHLY and CDR2 is FYNNEI. The DNA of the CDR3 is TGTGCCAGCAGTGAAAGCGTTGGGACAGGGAATCAGCCCCAGCATTTT. Translation gives CASSESVGTGNQPQHF.

The CDR3 DNA is TGTGCTAGTGGTTTGGCGGCGGGGCAAGAGACCCAGTACTTC. Translation gives CASGLAAGQETQYF. The chain has TRBV12-5 and TRBJ2-5, with D possibly being TRBD2 (6 bases). Germline values: CDR1 LGHNT, CDR2 FRNRAP. The CDR3 consists of 14 residues. Trimming shortened V by 1 base and J by 2 bases, and 8 bases separated the two germline ends.

The CDR3 region is CASSPLGTRDQPQHF. The CDR3 DNA follows: TGTGCCAGCAGCCCGCTGGGGACAAGGGATCAGCCCCAGCATTTT. This chain uses TRBV27 with TRBJ1-5, with a possible D match to TRBD1 (6 bases). Germline lookup yields CDR1 MNHEY and CDR2 SMNVEV (reference sequence). V was pared by 6 bases and J by 5 bases, with 17 bases between. The CDR3 has 15 residues.

CDR3 nucleotide sequence: TGTGCCAGCAGCTTAGAGCGGGGAAAGGACGAGCAGTACTTC. Its protein product is CASSLERGKDEQYF. The V and J genes are TRBV7-9 and TRBJ2-7; 7 nucleotides line up with TRBD2. CDR3 size: 14 residues. Trimming at V came to 1 base and at J to 5 bases, leaving 5 bases not matched to a gene. Germline-derived CDR1 and CDR2 are SEHNR and FQNEAQ (reference sequence).

This clonotype showed up just a few times. The chain is built from TRBV6-4 and TRBJ2-2; D gene uncertain. V was trimmed by 3 bases and J by 3 bases, leaving 5 bases between them. CDR1 is MRHNA, CDR2 SNTAGT, per germline. The CDR3 consists of 13 residues. CDR3 in DNA: TGTGCCAGCAGTGAGAGGTACACCGGGGAGCTGTTTTTT. It codes for CASSERYTGELFF.

J is TRBJ2-1 and V is TRBV4-3; weak D call: TRBD1 (6 bases). Trimming removed 2 bases at V and 10 bases at J, with 12 bases between. CDR3 length equals 13 residues. Looked up from germline, CDR1 is LGHNA and CDR2 is YSLEER. CDR3 sequence reads: CASSQNGGGEQFF. DNA for the CDR3: TGCGCCAGCAGCCAAAATGGGGGCGGGGAGCAGTTCTTC.

V and J are TRBV10-3 and TRBJ2-1; 10 bases are shared with TRBD2. Trimming cost V 8 bases and J 8 bases; bases outside gene matches: 12. The CDR3 is 15 residues long. Germline V gene data show CDR1 as ENHRY and CDR2 as SYGVKD. The CDR3 DNA is TGTGCCATCGGGCAGTCAGCGGGGGGGAGGGATGAGCAGTTCTTC. Amino acids: CAIGQSAGGRDEQFF.

This rearrangement joins TRBV7-9 to TRBJ2-5; possible D gene TRBD2, 6 bases. CDR3 length: 14 amino acids. The V gene's germline CDR1 is SEHNR and CDR2 FQNEAQ (reference sequence). The V gene lost 2 bases and the J gene lost 3 bases, with 10 bases spanning the gap. The CDR3 reads CASSLTGVKETQYF. CDR3 in DNA: TGTGCCAGCAGCTTAACGGGGGTTAAAGAGACCCAGTACTTC.